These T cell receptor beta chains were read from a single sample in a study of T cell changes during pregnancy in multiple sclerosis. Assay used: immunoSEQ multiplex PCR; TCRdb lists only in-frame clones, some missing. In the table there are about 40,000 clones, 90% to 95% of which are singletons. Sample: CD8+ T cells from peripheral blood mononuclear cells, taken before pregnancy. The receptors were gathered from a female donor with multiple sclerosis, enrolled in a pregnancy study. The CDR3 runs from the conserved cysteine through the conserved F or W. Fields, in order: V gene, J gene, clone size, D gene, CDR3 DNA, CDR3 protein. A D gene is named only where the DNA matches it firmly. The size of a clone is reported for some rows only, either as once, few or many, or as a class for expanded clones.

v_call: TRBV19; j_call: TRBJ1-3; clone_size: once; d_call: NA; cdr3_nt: TGTGCCTCAAGCGGCTCGAGCTCTGGAAACACCATATATTTT; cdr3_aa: CASSGSSSGNTIYF
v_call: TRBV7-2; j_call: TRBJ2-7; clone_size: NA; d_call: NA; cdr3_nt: TGTGCCAGCAGCTTAGTAGTTAGCGACTACGAGCAGTACTTC; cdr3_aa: CASSLVVSDYEQYF
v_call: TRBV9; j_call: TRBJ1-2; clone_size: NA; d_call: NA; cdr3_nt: TGTGCCAGCAGCGTAGACAGGGATGGCTACACCTTC; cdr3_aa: CASSVDRDGYTF
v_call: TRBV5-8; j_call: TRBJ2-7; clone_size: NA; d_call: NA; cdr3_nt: TGTGCCAGCAGCCTGGGGCTGGACGAGCAGTACTTC; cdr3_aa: CASSLGLDEQYF
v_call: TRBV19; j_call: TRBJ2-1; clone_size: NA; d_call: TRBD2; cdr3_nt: TGTGCCAGTAGTATAGACGGCGGGAGCTCCTACAATGAGCAGTTCTTC; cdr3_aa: CASSIDGGSSYNEQFF
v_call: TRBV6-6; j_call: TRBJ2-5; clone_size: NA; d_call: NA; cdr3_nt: TGTGCCAGCAGTTACAGTCAAGGGGATTTTGAAGAGACCCAGTACTTC; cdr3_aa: CASSYSQGDFEETQYF
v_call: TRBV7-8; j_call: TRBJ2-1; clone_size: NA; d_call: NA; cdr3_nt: TGTGCCTCCCGGGGGAGTGAGCAGTTCTTC; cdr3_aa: CASRGSEQFF
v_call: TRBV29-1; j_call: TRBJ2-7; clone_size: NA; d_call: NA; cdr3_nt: TGCAGCGTCCTGGACAGCTTAACCTACGAGCAGTACTTC; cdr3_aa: CSVLDSLTYEQYF
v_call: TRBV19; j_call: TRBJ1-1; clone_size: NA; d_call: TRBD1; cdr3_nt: TGTGCCAGTAGAGGGGGCGACCATGACACTGAAGCTTTCTTT; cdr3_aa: CASRGGDHDTEAFF
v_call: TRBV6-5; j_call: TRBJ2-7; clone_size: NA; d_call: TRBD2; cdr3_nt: TGTGCCAGCAGTTACTCGGAACTAGCGGGAGGCTACGAGCAGTACTTC; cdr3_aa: CASSYSELAGGYEQYF
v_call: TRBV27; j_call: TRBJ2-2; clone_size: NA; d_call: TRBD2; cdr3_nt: TGTGCCAGCAGCCACGGACTAGCGGTCACCGGGGAGCTGTTTTTT; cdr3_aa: CASSHGLAVTGELFF
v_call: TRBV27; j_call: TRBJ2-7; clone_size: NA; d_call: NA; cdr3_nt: TGTGCCAGCTCCGGGACAATTATGGGCGAGCAGTACTTC; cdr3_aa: CASSGTIMGEQYF
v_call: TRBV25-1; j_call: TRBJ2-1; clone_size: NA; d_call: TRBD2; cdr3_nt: TGTGCCAGCAGCGTAGCGGGTCCCATCAATGAGCAGTTCTTC; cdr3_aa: CASSVAGPINEQFF
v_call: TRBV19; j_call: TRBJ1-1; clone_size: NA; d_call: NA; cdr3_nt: TGTGCCAGTCGTATCCAGGGAGGGTACACTGAAGCTTTCTTT; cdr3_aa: CASRIQGGYTEAFF
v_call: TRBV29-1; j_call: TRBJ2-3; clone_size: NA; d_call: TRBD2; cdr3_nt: TGCAGCGTTCCCGGGACTAGCGGGAACACAGATACGCAGTATTTT; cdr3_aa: CSVPGTSGNTDTQYF
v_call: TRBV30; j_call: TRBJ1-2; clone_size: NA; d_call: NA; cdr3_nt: TGTGCCTGGAGTGTAGCGGGTGGAGGCTACACCTTC; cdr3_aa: CAWSVAGGGYTF
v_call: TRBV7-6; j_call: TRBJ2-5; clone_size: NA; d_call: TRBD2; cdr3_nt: TGTGCCAGCAGCTTCGGACTAGCGGGAGAAGTTGAGACCCAGTACTTC; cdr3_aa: CASSFGLAGEVETQYF
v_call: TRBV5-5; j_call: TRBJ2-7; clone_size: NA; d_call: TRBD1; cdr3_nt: TGTGCCAGCAGCTTCGACAGGGGAGGTTACGAGCAGTACTTC; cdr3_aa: CASSFDRGGYEQYF
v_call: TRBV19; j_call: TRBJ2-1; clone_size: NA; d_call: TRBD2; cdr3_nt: TGTGCCAGTGCGGGACTAGCGGGGTACAATGAGCAGTTCTTC; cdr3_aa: CASAGLAGYNEQFF
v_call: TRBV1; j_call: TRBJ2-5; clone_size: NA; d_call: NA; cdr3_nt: TGCACCAGCAGCCAAGATAGACTTCGCCAAGAGACCCAGTACTTC; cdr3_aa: CTSSQDRLRQETQYF
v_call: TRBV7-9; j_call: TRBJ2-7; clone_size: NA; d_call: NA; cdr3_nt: TGTGCCAGCAGCTCTACAGGGTACTACGAGCAGTACTTC; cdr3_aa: CASSSTGYYEQYF
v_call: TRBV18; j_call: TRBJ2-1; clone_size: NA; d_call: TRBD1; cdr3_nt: TGTGCCAGCTCAGAGACAGGGCCCGGGGACAATGAGCAGTTCTTC; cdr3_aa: CASSETGPGDNEQFF
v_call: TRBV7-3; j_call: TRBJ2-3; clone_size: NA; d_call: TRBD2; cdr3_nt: TGTGCCAGCAGCCCCGGGACTAGCGGGAGTGCGCAGTATTTT; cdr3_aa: CASSPGTSGSAQYF
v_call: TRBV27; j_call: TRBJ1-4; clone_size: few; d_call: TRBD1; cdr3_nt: TGTGCCAGCAGTACAACCTTCGACAGGGGAAATGAAAAACTGTTTTTT; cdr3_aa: CASSTTFDRGNEKLFF
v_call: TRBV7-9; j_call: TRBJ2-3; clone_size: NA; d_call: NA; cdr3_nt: TGTGCCAGCAGCTTGAGCTTTACAGATACGCAGTATTTT; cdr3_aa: CASSLSFTDTQYF
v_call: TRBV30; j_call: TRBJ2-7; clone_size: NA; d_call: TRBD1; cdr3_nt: TGTGCCTGGAGTTTCGGGACAGGAGGCTACGAGCAGTACTTC; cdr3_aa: CAWSFGTGGYEQYF
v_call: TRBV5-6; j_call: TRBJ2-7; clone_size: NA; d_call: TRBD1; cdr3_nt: TGTGCCAGCAGCTACGATTCAGGGGGCCTGAGCGAGCAGTACTTC; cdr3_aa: CASSYDSGGLSEQYF
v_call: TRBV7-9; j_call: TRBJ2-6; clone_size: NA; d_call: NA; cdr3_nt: TGTGCCAGCAGCAACACTGGGGCCAACGTCCTGACTTTC; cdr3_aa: CASSNTGANVLTF
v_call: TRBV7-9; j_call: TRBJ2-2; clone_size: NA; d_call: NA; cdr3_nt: TGTGCCAGCAGCTCTACTATCAGGAACACCGGGGAGCTGTTTTTT; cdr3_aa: CASSSTIRNTGELFF
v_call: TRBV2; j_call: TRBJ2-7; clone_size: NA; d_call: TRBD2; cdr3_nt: TGTGCCAGCAATCCCGGGACTAGCACTTACGAGCAGTACTTC; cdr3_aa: CASNPGTSTYEQYF
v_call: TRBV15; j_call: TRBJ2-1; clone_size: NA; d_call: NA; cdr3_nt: TGTGCCACCAGCACAACGGGATCTTGGAATGAGCAGTTCTTC; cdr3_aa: CATSTTGSWNEQFF
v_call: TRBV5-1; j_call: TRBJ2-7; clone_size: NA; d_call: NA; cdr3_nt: TGCGCCAGCAGCTTGGTTGCTAGCTCCTACGAGCAGTACTTC; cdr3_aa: CASSLVASSYEQYF
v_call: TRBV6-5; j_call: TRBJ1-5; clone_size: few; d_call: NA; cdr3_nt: TGTGCCAGCAGTTACTCCACGGGACAGCCCCAGCATTTT; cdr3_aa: CASSYSTGQPQHF
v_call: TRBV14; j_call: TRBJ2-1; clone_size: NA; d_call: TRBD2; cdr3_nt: TGTGCCAGCAGCCAAGAAACTAGCGGAAGCTCCTACAATGAGCAGTTCTTC; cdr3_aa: CASSQETSGSSYNEQFF
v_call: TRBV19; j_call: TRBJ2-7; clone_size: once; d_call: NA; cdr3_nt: TGTGCCAGTAGTGCCGCCGGGAGCGGCTACGAGCAGTACTTC; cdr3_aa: CASSAAGSGYEQYF
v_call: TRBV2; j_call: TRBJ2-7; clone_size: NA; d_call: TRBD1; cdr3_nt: TGTGCCAGCAGTGGACCGGGGGACAGGGGGTCCTACGAGCAGTACTTC; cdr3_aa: CASSGPGDRGSYEQYF
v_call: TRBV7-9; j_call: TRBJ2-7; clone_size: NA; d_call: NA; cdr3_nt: TGTGCCAGCAGCTTAGTCGAGTCCTACGAGCAGTACTTC; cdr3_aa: CASSLVESYEQYF
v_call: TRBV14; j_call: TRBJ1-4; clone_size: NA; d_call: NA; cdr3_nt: TGTGCCAGCAGCCACGAGACAGCTTGGGGCAATGAAAAACTGTTTTTT; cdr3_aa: CASSHETAWGNEKLFF
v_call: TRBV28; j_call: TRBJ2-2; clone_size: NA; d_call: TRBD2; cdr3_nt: TGTGCCAGCAGTCTGGGACTAGCGGGACGTAACACCGGGGAGCTGTTTTTT; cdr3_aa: CASSLGLAGRNTGELFF
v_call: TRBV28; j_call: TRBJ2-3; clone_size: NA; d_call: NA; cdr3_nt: TGTGCCAGCAGTGTCCCCAGGGATACCACAGATACGCAGTATTTT; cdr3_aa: CASSVPRDTTDTQYF
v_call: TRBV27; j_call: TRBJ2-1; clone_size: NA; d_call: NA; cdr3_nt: TGTGCCAGCAGTTTAGGGGGGGCCAATGAGCAGTTCTTC; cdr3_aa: CASSLGGANEQFF
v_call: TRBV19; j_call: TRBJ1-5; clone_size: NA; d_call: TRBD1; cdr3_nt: TGTGCCAGTATCCCACAGGGGGCGGGCAATCAGCCCCAGCATTTT; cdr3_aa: CASIPQGAGNQPQHF
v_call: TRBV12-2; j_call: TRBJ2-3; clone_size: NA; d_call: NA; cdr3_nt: TGTGCAAGTCGCTTAGGACTAGCTCCTTGTCCAGATACGCAGTATTTT; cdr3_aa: CASRLGLAPCPDTQYF